The present T cell receptor beta chain was sequenced within a study of CD8+ T cells in alopecia areata. Across the whole study: Female C3H/HeJ recipients aged roughly 7-10 weeks got skin from C3H/HeJ graft donors aged roughly 6-12 months that had spontaneous alopecia. Notes on the study in general: Compared with mice, patients displayed less clear TCR sharing, possibly for HLA-related reasons. Affected scalp, especially in alopecia totalis/universalis, had a higher clonality than normal scalp did. There were also resident alphabeta T cells of normal skin sequenced in scalp samples.

Points on this clone: Antigen specificity is unknown. The listed genes are named as in mouse. The read is 4 residues too short to cover the CDR3 end, so that end is filled in from the germline J gene. In the same sample, other DNA sequences code for this CDR3.

Extracted from the samples, RNA was reverse transcribed into cDNA to serve as the sequencing template. Repertoires were generated with immunoSEQ multiplex PCR, while TCRdb's copy carries only in-frame clones and drops some. This repertoire holds about 300,000 clones, and none appear only once. Germline V gene lookup returns CDR1 LGHNA and CDR2 YNLKQL (reference sequence). The length of the CDR3 is 13 residues. A panel of CD4, CD8alpha, NKG2D, NKG2ACE and other markers served to sort pooled cutaneous lymph node cells. The sequence was obtained from a C3H/HeJ mouse with alopecia areata. The strain's MHC type: H2-k. The genes are TRBV5 and TRBJ2-7, with 7 bases that match TRBD2. What was sequenced was CD4+ T cells sorted from a lymph node. The CDR3 sequence: CASSQGTGYEQYF. The CDR3 DNA, read in part, is TGTGCCAGCAGCCAAGGGACTGGATAT.